This entry describes one T cell receptor beta chain. The data stem from a study of technical replicates of blood from several donors. Germline V gene data show CDR1 as SGHNT and CDR2 as YENEEA. This CDR3 contains 18 residues. Trimming took 0 bases from V and 0 from J; bases not matched to a gene: 8. Data came from immunoSEQ multiplex PCR; TCRdb stores just in-frame clones and leaves some out. Of about 12,000 clones in the sample, roughly 94% were seen once. The sequencing input was PBMCs. The rearrangement uses TRBV11-3 and TRBJ2-1; 7 bases are shared with TRBD2. The source of this sequence is a human donor in good health. Here the CDR3 DNA reads TGTGCCAGCAGCTTAGATCAGGGCGGGAGCAGCTCCTACAATGAGCAGTTCTTC. Amino acids: CASSLDQGGSSSYNEQFF. Using reference TRBV11-3 and TRBJ2-1 for the parts outside the CDR3, the full variable domain is EAGVVQSPRYKIIEKKQPVAFWCNPISGHNTLYWYLQNLGQGPELLIRYENEEAVDDSQLPKDRFSAERLKGVDSTLKIQPAELGDSAVYLCASSLDQGGSSSYNEQFFGPGTRLTVL.